The entry below describes one T cell receptor beta chain. Its cognate antigen is unknown. The V gene end was trimmed by 4 bases and the J gene end by 6 bases; junction bases not matched to a gene: 6. In germline, CDR1 is SGHRS, CDR2 YFSETQ. The CDR3 spans 15 residues. These data originate in a study of shared clonotypes between healthy human individuals. As for the study in general: Serving as donors were two women and three men, whose ages spanned 18 to 49.

Overall study findings and caveats: Only blood was sampled, and tissue TCR repertoires likely differ from blood ones.

The study ran the assay at deep level. Some clones are missing from TCRdb's copy, which holds only in-frame ones; the method was immunoSEQ multiplex PCR. The sample lists 2 million to 3 million clones; around nine tenths were seen once. V usage is TRBV5-1 and J usage is TRBJ2-2, with TRBD1 matching 10 bases. The receptor's source is a man between 18 and 35 years old in good health. Sequencing used naive CD4+ T cells sorted from blood. Subset given: CD45RA+ positively selected. The CDR3 loop reads CASSLGTGASGELFF. The CDR3 DNA is TGCGCCAGCAGCCTTGGGACAGGGGCTTCCGGGGAGCTGTTTTTT. Filled out from reference TRBV5-1 and TRBJ2-2, the complete variable domain reads KAGVTQTPRYLIKTRGQQVTLSCSPISGHRSVSWYQQTPGQGLQFLFEYFSETQRNKGNFPGRFSGRQFSNSRSEMNVSTLELGDSALYLCASSLGTGASGELFFGEGSRLTVL.